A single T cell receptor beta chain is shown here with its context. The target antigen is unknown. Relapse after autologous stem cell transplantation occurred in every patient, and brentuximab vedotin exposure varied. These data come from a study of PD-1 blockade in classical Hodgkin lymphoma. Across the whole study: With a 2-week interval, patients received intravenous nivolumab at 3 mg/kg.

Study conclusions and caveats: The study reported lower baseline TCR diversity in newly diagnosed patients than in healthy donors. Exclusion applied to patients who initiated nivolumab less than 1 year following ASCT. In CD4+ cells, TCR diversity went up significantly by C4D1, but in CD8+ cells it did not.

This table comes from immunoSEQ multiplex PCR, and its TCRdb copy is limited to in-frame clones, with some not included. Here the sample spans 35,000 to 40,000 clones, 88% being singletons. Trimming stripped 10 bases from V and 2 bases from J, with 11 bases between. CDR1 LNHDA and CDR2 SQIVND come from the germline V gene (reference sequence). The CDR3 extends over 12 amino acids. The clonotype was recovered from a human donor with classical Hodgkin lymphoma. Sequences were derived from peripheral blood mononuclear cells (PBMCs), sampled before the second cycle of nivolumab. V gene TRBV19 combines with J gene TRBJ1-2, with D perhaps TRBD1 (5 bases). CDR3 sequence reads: CAIPGPNYGYTF. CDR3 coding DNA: TGTGCCATCCCGGGACCGAACTATGGCTACACCTTC.